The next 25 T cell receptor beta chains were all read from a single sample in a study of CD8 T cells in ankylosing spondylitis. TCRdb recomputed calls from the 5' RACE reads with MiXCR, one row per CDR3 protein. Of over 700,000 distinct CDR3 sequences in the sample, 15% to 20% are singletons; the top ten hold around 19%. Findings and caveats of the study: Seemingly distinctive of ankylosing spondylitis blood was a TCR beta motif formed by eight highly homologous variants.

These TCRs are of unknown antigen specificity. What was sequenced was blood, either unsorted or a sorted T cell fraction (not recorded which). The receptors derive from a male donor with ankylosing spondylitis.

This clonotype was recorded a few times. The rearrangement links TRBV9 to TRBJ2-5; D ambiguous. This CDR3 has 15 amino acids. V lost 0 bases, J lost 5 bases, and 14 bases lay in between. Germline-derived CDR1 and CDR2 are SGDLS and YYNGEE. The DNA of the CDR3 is TGTGCCAGCAGCGTAGTAGGCCAACTGGGGGAGACCCAGTACTTC. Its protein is CASSVVGQLGETQYF.

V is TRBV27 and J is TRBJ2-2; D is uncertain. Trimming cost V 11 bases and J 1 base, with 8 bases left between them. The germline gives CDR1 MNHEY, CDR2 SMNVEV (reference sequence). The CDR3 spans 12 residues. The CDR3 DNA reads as TGTGCCGTAAGACGGAACACCGGGGAGCTGTTTTTT. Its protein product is CAVRRNTGELFF.

The chain's CDR3 is CASSQDPFRGNTEAFF. As DNA, the CDR3 is TGCGCCAGCAGCCAAGATCCTTTCCGGGGGAACACTGAAGCTTTCTTT. The chain couples TRBV4-1 to TRBJ1-1; unclear D gene. Germline CDR1 is MGHRA and CDR2 is YSYEKL. The CDR3 loop spans 16 amino acids. Trimming stripped 0 bases from V and 1 base from J, with 12 bases between.

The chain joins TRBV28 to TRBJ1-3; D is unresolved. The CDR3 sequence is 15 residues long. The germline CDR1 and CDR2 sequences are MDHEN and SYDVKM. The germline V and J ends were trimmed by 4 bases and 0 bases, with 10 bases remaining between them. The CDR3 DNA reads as TGTGCCAGCAGTTCGGGAGGAGGCTCTGGAAACACCATATATTTT. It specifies CASSSGGGSGNTIYF.

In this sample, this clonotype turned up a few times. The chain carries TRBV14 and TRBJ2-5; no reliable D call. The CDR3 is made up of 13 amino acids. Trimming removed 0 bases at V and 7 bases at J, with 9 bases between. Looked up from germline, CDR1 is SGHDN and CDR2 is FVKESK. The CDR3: CASSQDGFVTQYF. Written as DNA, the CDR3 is TGTGCCAGCAGCCAAGATGGTTTTGTGACCCAGTACTTC.

Written as DNA, the CDR3 is TGTGCCAGTAATCGGCGGGCAGACAAGAATGAAAAACTGTTTTTT. Its protein product is CASNRRADKNEKLFF. The J gene is TRBJ1-4, the V gene TRBV19; no definite D call. This CDR3 region has 15 residues. V lost 7 bases and J lost 5, with 17 bases in between. Germline V gives CDR1 LNHDA, CDR2 SQIVND (reference sequence).

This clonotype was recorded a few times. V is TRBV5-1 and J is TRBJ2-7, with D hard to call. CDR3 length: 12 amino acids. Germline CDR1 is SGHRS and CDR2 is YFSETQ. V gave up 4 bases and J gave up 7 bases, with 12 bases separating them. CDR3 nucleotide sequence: TGCGCCAGCAGCACGTCCTGGGATGAGCAGTACTTC. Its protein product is CASSTSWDEQYF. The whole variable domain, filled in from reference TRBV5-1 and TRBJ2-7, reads KAGVTQTPRYLIKTRGQQVTLSCSPISGHRSVSWYQQTPGQGLQFLFEYFSETQRNKGNFPGRFSGRQFSNSRSEMNVSTLELGDSALYLCASSTSWDEQYFGPGTRLTVT.

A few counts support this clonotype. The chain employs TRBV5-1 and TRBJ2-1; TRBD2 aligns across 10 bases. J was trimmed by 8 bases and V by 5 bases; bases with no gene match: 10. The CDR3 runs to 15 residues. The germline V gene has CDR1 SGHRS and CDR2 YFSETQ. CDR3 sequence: CASSQSGGAGYEQFF. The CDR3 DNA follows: TGCGCCAGCAGTCAGAGCGGGGGGGCCGGCTATGAGCAGTTCTTC.

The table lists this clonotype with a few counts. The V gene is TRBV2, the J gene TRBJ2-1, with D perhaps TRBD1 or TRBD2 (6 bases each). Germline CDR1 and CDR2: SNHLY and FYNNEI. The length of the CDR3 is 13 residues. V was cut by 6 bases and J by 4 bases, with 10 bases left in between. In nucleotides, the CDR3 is TGTGCCAGCAGAGGGGGACTGTACAATGAGCAGTTCTTC. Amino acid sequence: CASRGGLYNEQFF.

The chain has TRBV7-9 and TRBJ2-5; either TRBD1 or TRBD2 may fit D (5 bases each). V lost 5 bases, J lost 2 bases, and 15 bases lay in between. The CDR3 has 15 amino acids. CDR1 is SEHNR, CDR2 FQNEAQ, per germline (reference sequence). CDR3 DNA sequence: TGTGCCAGCAGCCCCCGGGACGCTTCGCAAGAGACCCAGTACTTC. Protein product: CASSPRDASQETQYF.

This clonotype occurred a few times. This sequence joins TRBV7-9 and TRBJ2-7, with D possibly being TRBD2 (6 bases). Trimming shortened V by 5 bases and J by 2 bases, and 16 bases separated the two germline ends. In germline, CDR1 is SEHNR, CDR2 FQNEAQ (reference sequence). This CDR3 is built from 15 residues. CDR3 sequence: CASSTETDYAYEQYF. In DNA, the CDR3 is TGTGCCAGCAGCACAGAAACGGACTATGCCTACGAGCAGTACTTC.

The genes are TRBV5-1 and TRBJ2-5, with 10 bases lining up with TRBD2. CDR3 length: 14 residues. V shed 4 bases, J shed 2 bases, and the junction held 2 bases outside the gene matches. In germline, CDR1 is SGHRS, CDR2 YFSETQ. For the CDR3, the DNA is TGCGCCAGCAGCGGACTAGCGGTACAAGAGACCCAGTACTTC. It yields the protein CASSGLAVQETQYF.

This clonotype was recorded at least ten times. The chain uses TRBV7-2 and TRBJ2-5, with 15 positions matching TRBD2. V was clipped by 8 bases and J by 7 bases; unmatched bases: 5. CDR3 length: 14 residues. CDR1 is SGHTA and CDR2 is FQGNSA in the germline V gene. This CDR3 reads CASALGLAGGTQYF. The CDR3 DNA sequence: TGTGCCAGCGCATTGGGACTAGCGGGGGGGACCCAGTACTTC.

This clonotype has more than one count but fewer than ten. The CDR3 sequence: CASSPPWGDTYGYTF. In DNA form, the CDR3 reads TGTGCCAGCAGCCCTCCCTGGGGGGACACATATGGCTACACCTTC. The rearrangement links TRBV7-2 to TRBJ1-2; tentatively, D is TRBD1 (6 bases). Germline-derived CDR1 and CDR2 are SGHTA and FQGNSA. The ends were cut back, 5 bases at V and 5 bases at J, with 18 bases in the middle. The CDR3 is 15 residues long.

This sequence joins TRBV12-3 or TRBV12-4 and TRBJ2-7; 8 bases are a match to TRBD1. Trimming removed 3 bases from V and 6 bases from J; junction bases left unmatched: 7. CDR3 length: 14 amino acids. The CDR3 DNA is TGTGCCAGCAGTTTCGGCAGGGGGCCGGTCGAGCAGTACTTC. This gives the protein CASSFGRGPVEQYF.

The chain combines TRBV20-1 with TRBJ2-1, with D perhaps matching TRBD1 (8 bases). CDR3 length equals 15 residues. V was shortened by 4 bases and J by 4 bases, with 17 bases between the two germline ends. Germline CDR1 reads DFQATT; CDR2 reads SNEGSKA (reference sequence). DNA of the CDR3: TGCAGTGCTAACCGGAACAGGGGGGGTTACAATGAGCAGTTCTTC. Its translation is CSANRNRGGYNEQFF.

CDR3 sequence reads: CASSRTISASYGYTF. The CDR3 nucleotides read TGCGCCAGCAGCCGAACGATCTCGGCGAGCTATGGCTACACCTTC. V is TRBV4-3 and J is TRBJ1-2; no clear D gene. Trimming pared 4 bases from V and 4 bases from J, leaving 16 bases between. The CDR3 extends over 15 amino acids. Germline V lookup: CDR1 LGHNA, CDR2 YSLEER.

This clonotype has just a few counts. The CDR3 here is CASSLPSGANVLTF. As DNA, the CDR3 is TGTGCCAGCAGCCTGCCATCTGGGGCCAACGTCCTGACTTTC. The V and J genes are TRBV5-6 and TRBJ2-6; D gene uncertain. Germline V lookup: CDR1 SGHDT, CDR2 YYEEEE. V was shortened by 4 bases and J by 1 base, with 6 bases between the two germline ends. This CDR3 is built from 14 residues.

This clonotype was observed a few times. CDR3 sequence reads: CASSQAGLIYNEQFF. DNA of the CDR3: TGTGCCAGCAGCCAAGCGGGACTAATCTACAATGAGCAGTTCTTC. V is TRBV14 and J is TRBJ2-1; 7 bases fit TRBD2. The germline gives CDR1 SGHDN, CDR2 FVKESK. V dropped 1 base and J dropped 3; count of bases not matched to a gene: 3. The length of the CDR3 is 15 residues.

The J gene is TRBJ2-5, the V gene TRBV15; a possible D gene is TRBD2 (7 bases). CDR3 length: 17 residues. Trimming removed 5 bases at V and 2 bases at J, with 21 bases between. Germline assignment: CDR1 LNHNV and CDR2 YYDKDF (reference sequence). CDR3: CATSDTRGLAPQETQYF. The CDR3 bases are TGTGCCACCAGCGATACGCGGGGGCTAGCGCCTCAAGAGACCCAGTACTTC.

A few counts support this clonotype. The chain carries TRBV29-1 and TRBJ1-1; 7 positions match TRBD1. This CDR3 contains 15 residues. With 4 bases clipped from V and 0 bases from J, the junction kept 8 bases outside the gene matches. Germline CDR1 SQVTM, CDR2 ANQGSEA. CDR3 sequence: CSVVRPQGLNTEAFF. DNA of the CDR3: TGCAGCGTTGTCCGCCCACAGGGGTTGAACACTGAAGCTTTCTTT. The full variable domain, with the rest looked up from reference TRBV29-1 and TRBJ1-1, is SAVISQKPSRDICQRGTSLTIQCQVDSQVTMMFWYRQQPGQSLTLIATANQGSEATYESGFVIDKFPISRPNLTFSTLTVSNMSPEDSSIYLCSVVRPQGLNTEAFFGQGTRLTVV.

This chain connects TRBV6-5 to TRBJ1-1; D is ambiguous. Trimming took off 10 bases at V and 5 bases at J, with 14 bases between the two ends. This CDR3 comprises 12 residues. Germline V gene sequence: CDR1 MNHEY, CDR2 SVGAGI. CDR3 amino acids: CATNGPWTEAFF. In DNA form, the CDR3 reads TGTGCCACCAACGGACCCTGGACTGAAGCTTTCTTT.

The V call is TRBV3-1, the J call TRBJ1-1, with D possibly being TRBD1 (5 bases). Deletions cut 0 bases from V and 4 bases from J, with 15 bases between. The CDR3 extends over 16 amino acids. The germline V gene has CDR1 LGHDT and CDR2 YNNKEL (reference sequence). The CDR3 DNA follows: TGTGCCAGCAGCCAAGATGCGGGGGAAGCTAGCACTGAAGCTTTCTTT. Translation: CASSQDAGEASTEAFF.

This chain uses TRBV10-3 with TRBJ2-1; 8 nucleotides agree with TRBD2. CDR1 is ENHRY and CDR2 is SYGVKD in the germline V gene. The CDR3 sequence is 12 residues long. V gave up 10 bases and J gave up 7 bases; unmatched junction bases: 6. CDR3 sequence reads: CATASGPNEQFF. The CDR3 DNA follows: TGTGCCACGGCTAGCGGGCCGAATGAGCAGTTCTTC.

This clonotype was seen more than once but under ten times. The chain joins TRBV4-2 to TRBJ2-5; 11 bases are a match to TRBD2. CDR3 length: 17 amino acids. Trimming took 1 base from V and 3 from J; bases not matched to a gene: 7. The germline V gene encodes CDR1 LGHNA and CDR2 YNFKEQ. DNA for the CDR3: TGTGCCAGCAGCCAAGTAACTAGCGGGAGAAAGGAAGAGACCCAGTACTTC. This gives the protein CASSQVTSGRKEETQYF.